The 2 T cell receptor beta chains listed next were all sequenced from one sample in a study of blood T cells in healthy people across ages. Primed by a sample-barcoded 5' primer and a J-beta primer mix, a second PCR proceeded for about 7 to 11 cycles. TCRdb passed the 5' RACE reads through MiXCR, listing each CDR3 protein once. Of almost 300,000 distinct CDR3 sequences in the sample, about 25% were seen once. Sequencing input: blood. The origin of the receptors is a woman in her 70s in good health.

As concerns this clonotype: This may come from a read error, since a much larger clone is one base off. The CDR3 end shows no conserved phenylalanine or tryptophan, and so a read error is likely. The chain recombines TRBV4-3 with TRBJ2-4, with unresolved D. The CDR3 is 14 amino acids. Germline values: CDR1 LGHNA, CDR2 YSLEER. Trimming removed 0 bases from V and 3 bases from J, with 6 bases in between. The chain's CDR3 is CASSQDQFKNIQYY. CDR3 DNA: TGCGCCAGCAGCCAAGATCAATTCAAAAACATTCAGTACTAC.

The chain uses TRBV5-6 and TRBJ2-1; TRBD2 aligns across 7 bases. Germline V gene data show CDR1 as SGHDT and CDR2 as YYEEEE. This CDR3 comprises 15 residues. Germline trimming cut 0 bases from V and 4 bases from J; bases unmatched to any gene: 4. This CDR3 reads CASSLVSSGYNEQFF. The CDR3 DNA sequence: TGTGCCAGCAGCTTGGTGTCTAGCGGATACAATGAGCAGTTCTTC.